This passage covers 8 T cell receptor beta chains from one sample sequenced in a study of siplizumab effects on memory and regulatory T cells. Profiling relied on immunoSEQ multiplex PCR, and the TCRdb table lists in-frame clones only, not all of them. There are over 85,000 clones in the sample; 90% to 95% occur only once, and less than 0.4% lies in the top ten. Sequenced sample: non-Treg CD4+ T cells sorted from blood. The source is a human donor in good health.

The chain links TRBV18 to TRBJ2-3; 9 nucleotides match TRBD1. V trimming: 4 bases; J trimming: 0 bases; junction bases outside the gene matches: 2. The CDR3 is 15 residues long. Germline V gives CDR1 KGHSH, CDR2 LQKENI. CDR3 coding DNA: TGTGCCAGCTCACAGGGGACAGGGAGCACAGATACGCAGTATTTT. Amino acids: CASSQGTGSTDTQYF.

V usage is TRBV11-1 and J usage is TRBJ2-1; D not certain. Germline V CDR1 and CDR2: SGHAT, FQDESV (reference sequence). V lost 1 base and J lost 9, with 10 bases in between. This CDR3 has 13 amino acids. The CDR3 loop is CASSLVGFSEQFF. The DNA of the CDR3 is TGTGCCAGCAGCTTAGTCGGGTTCAGTGAGCAGTTCTTC.

The chain recombines TRBV2 with TRBJ1-1; perhaps TRBD1 as D (5 bases). The V and J ends lost 3 bases and 6 bases respectively, with 14 bases between them. The germline V gene has CDR1 SNHLY and CDR2 FYNNEI. This CDR3 has 14 amino acids. CDR3 nucleotide sequence: TGTGCCAGCAGTGAGGCGGGGCGCAGGGCTGAAGCTTTCTTT. Protein product: CASSEAGRRAEAFF.

The V and J genes are TRBV19 and TRBJ2-5; D is perhaps TRBD2 (5 bases). CDR3 length: 13 residues. The V gene lost 10 bases and the J gene lost 4 bases, with 16 bases spanning the gap. Germline V CDR1 and CDR2: LNHDA, SQIVND (reference sequence). CDR3 region: CATSPGLSETQYF. In nucleotides, the CDR3 is TGTGCCACCTCCCCCGGACTCTCAGAGACCCAGTACTTC.

This clone was observed a single time. The chain recombines TRBV5-1 with TRBJ2-6; the match to TRBD1 covers 7 bases. With 3 bases clipped from V and 2 bases from J, the junction kept 8 bases outside the gene matches. The length of the CDR3 is 17 residues. CDR1 is SGHRS and CDR2 is YFSETQ in the germline V gene. The CDR3 is CASSWGLTGAGANVLTF. CDR3 coding DNA: TGCGCCAGCAGCTGGGGATTAACAGGGGCTGGGGCCAACGTCCTGACTTTC.

The chain employs TRBV7-2 and TRBJ1-5, with D unresolved. The ends were cut back, 5 bases at V and 0 bases at J, with 11 bases in the middle. There are 15 residues in the CDR3. CDR1 and CDR2 (germline): SGHTA, FQGNSA. The CDR3 DNA reads as TGTGCCAGCAGCCAGAGCACGATTAGCAATCAGCCCCAGCATTTT. This sequence encodes CASSQSTISNQPQHF.

The chain links TRBV30 to TRBJ1-3, with D possibly TRBD1 on 5 matching bases. Trimming removed 3 bases from V and 3 bases from J, with 18 bases in between. Germline V gene lookup returns CDR1 GTSNPN and CDR2 SVGIG (reference sequence). This CDR3 contains 16 residues. CDR3 loop: CAWSPRVGGDGNTIYF. The CDR3 DNA follows: TGTGCCTGGAGCCCACGGGTCGGGGGGGATGGAAACACCATATATTTT.

Only one count was recorded for this clone. V usage is TRBV6-1 and J usage is TRBJ2-3, with 12 bases fitting TRBD2. Germline V gives CDR1 MNHNS, CDR2 SASEGT. Trimming removed 1 base from V and 5 bases from J; junction bases left unmatched: 10. The CDR3 loop spans 18 amino acids. The CDR3 loop is CASSEDLLAGGLRDTQYF. In nucleotides, the CDR3 is TGTGCCAGCAGTGAAGACCTACTAGCGGGGGGCCTAAGAGATACGCAGTATTTT.